The next 2 T cell receptor beta chains were all read from a single sample in a study of blood T cell repertoires in COVID-19. Here immunoSEQ multiplex PCR was the method, and the copy in TCRdb shows in-frame clones only, minus some. The repertoire holds 350,000 or so clones, approximately 88% seen once, with 1.5% to 2% in the top ten. The sample was peripheral blood. All receptors come from a woman aged 25 to 39 with COVID-19, enrolled during active disease.

Concerning this clone itself: One end of the junction fails to match germline, which may point to a read error. The chain is built from TRBV3-1 (or the pseudogene TRBV3-2) and TRBJ1-1; D might be TRBD1 (5 bases). Germline V gene sequence: CDR1 LGHDT, CDR2 YNNKEL (reference sequence). This CDR3 is built from 12 residues. Written as DNA, the CDR3 is TGTGCCAGCAGCCCAGGACAACCCCCGGTCCTCTTT. Amino acids: CASSPGQPPVLF.

This clone showed up just once. The V gene is TRBV7-9, the J gene TRBJ2-5; 7 positions match TRBD1. V shed 2 bases, J shed 4 bases, and the junction held 4 bases outside the gene matches. Germline V gives CDR1 SEHNR, CDR2 FQNEAQ (reference sequence). CDR3 length: 14 residues. The CDR3 nucleotides are TGTGCCAGCAGCTTAAGTTCAGGGGGAGAGACCCAGTACTTC. Its translation: CASSLSSGGETQYF. Supplemented by reference TRBV7-9 and TRBJ2-5, the full variable domain reads DTGVSQNPRHKITKRGQNVTFRCDPISEHNRLYWYRQTLGQGPEFLTYFQNEAQLEKSRLLSDRFSAERPKGSFSTLEIQRTEQGDSAMYLCASSLSSGGETQYFGPGTRLLVL.